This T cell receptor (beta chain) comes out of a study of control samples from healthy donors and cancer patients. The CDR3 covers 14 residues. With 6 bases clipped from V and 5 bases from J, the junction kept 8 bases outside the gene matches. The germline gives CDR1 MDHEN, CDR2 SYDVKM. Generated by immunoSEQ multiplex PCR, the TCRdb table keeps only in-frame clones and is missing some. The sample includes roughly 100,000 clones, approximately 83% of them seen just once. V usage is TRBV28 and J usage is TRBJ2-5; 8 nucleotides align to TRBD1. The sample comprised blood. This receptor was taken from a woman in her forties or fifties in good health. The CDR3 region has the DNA TGTGCCAGCAGACTTACAGGGGGACGGGAGACCCAGTACTTC. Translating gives CASRLTGGRETQYF.